The 26 T cell receptor beta chains given below trace back to one sample, sequenced in a study of cytomegalovirus exposure and HLA in healthy donors (dated by TCRdb to the late 2010s). To prepare the library, the immunoSEQ multiplex PCR assay was applied. The table comes from immuneACCESS by way of TCRdb, which keeps in-frame sequences with V and J called. Part of the clones is missing from these tables; in studies checked, under half for an unresolved V gene and the rest for unknown reasons. The table for this sample lists about 120,000 clones; approximately 88% of them were counted only once. The top ten clonotypes cover about 6% of the sample. The sequencing sample was made of PBMCs. These receptors were taken from a woman aged 18-29 years in good health and CMV-seropositive.

The gene calls are TRBV19 and TRBJ2-7; D is perhaps TRBD1 (6 bases). V lost 4 bases, J lost 2 bases, and 15 bases lay in between. This CDR3 spans 15 amino acids. Germline V lookup: CDR1 LNHDA, CDR2 SQIVND (reference sequence). CDR3 nucleotide sequence: TGTGCCAGTAGTACCACGGTTCAGGGGCCCTACGAGCAGTACTTC. Protein: CASSTTVQGPYEQYF.

The V gene is TRBV30, the J gene TRBJ1-2, with D tentatively TRBD1 (6 bases). The CDR3 extends over 12 amino acids. In germline, CDR1 is GTSNPN, CDR2 SVGIG (reference sequence). V lost 5 bases and J 3 bases, leaving 10 bases between the germline ends. The CDR3 nucleotides are TGTGCCTGGGAACAGGGTCACTATGGCTACACCTTC. Amino acids: CAWEQGHYGYTF.

The J gene is TRBJ2-7, the V gene TRBV30, with 9 bases lining up with TRBD1. Trimming cost V 4 bases and J 9 bases; bases outside gene matches: 10. The CDR3 loop spans 13 amino acids. In germline, CDR1 is GTSNPN, CDR2 SVGIG (reference sequence). CDR3 in DNA: TGTGCCTGGAACTCGGACGGGACAGGGACGCAGTACTTC. Its protein product is CAWNSDGTGTQYF.

This clone was recorded a few times. This rearrangement joins TRBV2 to TRBJ2-3; tentatively, D is TRBD1 (5 bases). The germline V and J ends were trimmed by 6 bases and 3 bases, with 13 bases remaining between them. This CDR3 has 14 residues. Looked up from germline, CDR1 is SNHLY and CDR2 is FYNNEI. Written as DNA, the CDR3 is TGTGCCAGCAGAACAGGACCGGAGACAGATACGCAGTATTTT. Amino acids: CASRTGPETDTQYF. The full variable domain, its missing parts supplied by reference TRBV2 and TRBJ2-3, is EPEVTQTPSHQVTQMGQEVILRCVPISNHLYFYWYRQILGQKVEFLVSFYNNEISEKSEIFDDQFSVERPDGSNFTLKIRSTKLEDSAMYFCASRTGPETDTQYFGPGTRLTVL.

This rearrangement joins TRBV13 to TRBJ1-2, with 10 nucleotides matching TRBD1. J lost 2 bases, V lost 1 base, and 4 bases had no gene match. This CDR3 is built from 16 residues. The germline V gene has CDR1 PRHDT and CDR2 FYEKMQ (reference sequence). CDR3 sequence: CASSLAPTGGNYGYTF. The CDR3 DNA sequence: TGTGCCAGCAGCTTAGCCCCGACAGGGGGCAACTATGGCTACACCTTC.

This rearrangement joins TRBV2 to TRBJ1-2, with D maybe TRBD1 (6 bases). Trimming pared 6 bases from V and 6 bases from J, leaving 11 bases between. The germline gives CDR1 SNHLY, CDR2 FYNNEI. This CDR3 contains 12 residues. This CDR3 is CASRGPGDGYTF. The CDR3 DNA reads as TGTGCCAGCAGGGGGCCAGGGGATGGCTACACCTTC.

The CDR3 reads CASSLGLAGAGATQYF. CDR3 bases: TGTGCCAGCAGTTTAGGTCTAGCGGGAGCGGGGGCGACCCAGTACTTC. V usage is TRBV27 and J usage is TRBJ2-5, with 10 bases matching TRBD2. The ends lost 2 bases at V and 7 bases at J; junction bases unmatched: 10. The V gene's germline CDR1 is MNHEY and CDR2 SMNVEV (reference sequence). The CDR3 runs 16 residues.

The chain uses TRBV11-3 and TRBJ2-1, with TRBD2 matching over 9 bases. Germline-derived CDR1 and CDR2 are SGHNT and YENEEA. CDR3 length: 14 amino acids. V shed 5 bases and J 8 bases; nucleotides not matched to a gene: 7. In nucleotides, the CDR3 is TGTGCCAGCAGCCAGCGGGGGGTCCTCGATGAGCAGTTCTTC. This codes for CASSQRGVLDEQFF.

This CDR3 is CATSKAGGYNEQFF. DNA of the CDR3: TGTGCCACCTCCAAAGCGGGAGGGTACAATGAGCAGTTCTTC. The chain combines TRBV27 with TRBJ2-1; 10 bases are shared with TRBD2. The CDR3 totals 14 residues. V lost 10 bases, J lost 4 bases, and 7 bases stayed unmatched. The germline gives CDR1 MNHEY, CDR2 SMNVEV (reference sequence).

The rearrangement joins TRBV18 to TRBJ1-3, with D unresolved. Per germline, CDR1 KGHSH and CDR2 LQKENI. The CDR3 sequence is 15 residues long. V dropped 5 bases and J dropped 0 bases, with 11 bases sitting between them. CDR3 bases: TGTGCCAGCTCAACAACACCAGACTCTGGAAACACCATATATTTT. Translated, it gives CASSTTPDSGNTIYF.

The chain has TRBV4-2 and TRBJ2-7; perhaps TRBD1 as D (5 bases). The CDR3 is 15 residues long. V shed 0 bases and J shed 4 bases, with 13 bases lying between them. Germline-derived CDR1 and CDR2 are LGHNA and YNFKEQ. The CDR3 DNA reads as TGTGCCAGCAGCCAAGAAGGGCAGGGATCGTACGAGCAGTACTTC. This gives the protein CASSQEGQGSYEQYF.

This chain links TRBV28 with TRBJ1-5, with TRBD1 matching over 7 bases. The CDR3 runs to 16 residues. CDR1 is MDHEN, CDR2 SYDVKM, per germline. J lost 0 bases, V lost 6 bases, and 8 bases had no gene match. CDR3 region: CASSHRGFVSNQPQHF. In DNA form, the CDR3 reads TGTGCCAGCAGCCACAGGGGATTCGTTAGCAATCAGCCCCAGCATTTT.

This clone was counted a few times. This sequence joins TRBV6-6 and TRBJ2-7, with TRBD1 matching 8 bases. J gave up 2 bases and V 5 bases, and 5 bases lay outside the gene matches. The CDR3 is 14 residues long. From germline, CDR1 is MNHNY and CDR2 SVGAGI (reference sequence). CDR3 protein: CASSDRGNAYEQYF. CDR3 DNA sequence: TGTGCCAGCAGTGACAGGGGAAATGCCTACGAGCAGTACTTC.

This clone was detected only once. The V gene is TRBV7-8, the J gene TRBJ1-2, with D tentatively TRBD1 (6 bases). There are 16 residues in the CDR3. V was shortened by 1 base and J by 7 bases, with 19 bases between the two germline ends. CDR1 and CDR2 from the germline V gene are SGHVS and FQNEAQ. CDR3 nucleotide sequence: TGTGCCAGCAGCTTAGGGGGGGGTACAGGGCGGTCTGGCTACACCTTC. Its translation: CASSLGGGTGRSGYTF.

This clone appeared a single time. The chain employs TRBV10-3 and TRBJ1-1, with D perhaps TRBD1 (5 bases). Germline lookup yields CDR1 ENHRY and CDR2 SYGVKD. The germline V and J ends were trimmed by 7 bases and 1 base, with 16 bases remaining between them. The CDR3 is 15 residues long. The DNA for the CDR3 is TGTGCCATCAAGGACGGGGGTCGGAGGAACACTGAAGCTTTCTTT. As protein: CAIKDGGRRNTEAFF.

CDR3 sequence reads: CASSELLWGRNTEAFF. The CDR3 DNA is TGTGCCAGCAGTGAGCTTTTGTGGGGGCGGAACACTGAAGCTTTCTTT. The chain combines TRBV2 with TRBJ1-1, with D maybe TRBD1 (6 bases). Germline-derived CDR1 and CDR2 are SNHLY and FYNNEI. The CDR3 runs 16 residues. Deletions cut 3 bases from V and 1 base from J, with 15 bases between.

This sequence joins TRBV6-1 and TRBJ1-3, with D perhaps matching TRBD1 (6 bases). The CDR3 is 16 amino acids. Trimming removed 4 bases from V and 0 bases from J, with 13 bases in between. Per germline, CDR1 MNHNS and CDR2 SASEGT. The CDR3 region has the DNA TGTGCCAGCAGTGTTAGACAGGCCTTCTCTGGAAACACCATATATTTT. It translates to CASSVRQAFSGNTIYF.

The CDR3 sequence: CASSQKLAGGPTGELFF. The CDR3 nucleotides read TGCGCCAGCAGCCAAAAACTAGCGGGAGGGCCCACCGGGGAGCTGTTTTTT. J is TRBJ2-2 and V is TRBV4-3; 13 nucleotides match TRBD2. The CDR3 consists of 17 residues. Looked up from germline, CDR1 is LGHNA and CDR2 is YSLEER. V was clipped by 2 bases and J by 4 bases; unmatched bases: 4.

The rearrangement joins TRBV19 to TRBJ1-1, with D hard to call. This CDR3 is 12 amino acids long. CDR1 is LNHDA, CDR2 SQIVND, per germline (reference sequence). Trimming stripped 9 bases from V and 11 bases from J, with 19 bases between. CDR3 sequence reads: CASQQSVERAFF. CDR3 DNA: TGTGCCAGCCAACAATCCGTCGAGCGGGCTTTCTTT.

The CDR3, as DNA: TGCGCCAGCAGCACAACAGGGATCCCAGCTGAAGCTTTCTTT. Its protein product is CASSTTGIPAEAFF. This chain uses TRBV5-1 with TRBJ1-1; D possibly corresponds to TRBD1 (6 bases). The germline V and J ends were trimmed by 4 bases and 6 bases, with 16 bases remaining between them. This CDR3 has 14 residues. The germline CDR1 and CDR2 sequences are SGHRS and YFSETQ.

This clone is a singleton in its sample. The chain links TRBV2 to TRBJ2-7; no clear D gene. The CDR3 covers 13 residues. V lost 8 bases and J lost 1, with 12 bases in between. Looked up from germline, CDR1 is SNHLY and CDR2 is FYNNEI. The CDR3: CASLVTGSYEQYF. The CDR3 region has the DNA TGTGCCAGCCTCGTTACGGGTTCCTACGAGCAGTACTTC.

V gene TRBV19 combines with J gene TRBJ2-7; 8 bases agree with TRBD2. V shed 3 bases and J 4 bases; nucleotides not matched to a gene: 5. The CDR3 runs 14 residues. Per the germline V gene, CDR1 is LNHDA and CDR2 is SQIVND (reference sequence). CDR3: CASSMIAGSYEQYF. The CDR3 DNA reads as TGTGCCAGTAGTATGATAGCGGGATCGTACGAGCAGTACTTC.

This rearrangement joins TRBV11-1 to TRBJ1-1; TRBD1 matches at 9 bases. V lost 5 bases to trimming and J lost 1 base; unmatched junction nucleotides: 5. The CDR3 is 15 amino acids. The germline CDR1 and CDR2 sequences are SGHAT and FQDESV (reference sequence). The CDR3 reads CASSRGQGRNTEAFF. CDR3 in DNA: TGTGCCAGCAGCAGGGGACAGGGCAGGAACACTGAAGCTTTCTTT. The full variable domain, in which reference TRBV11-1 and TRBJ1-1 provide the parts outside the CDR3, is EAEVAQSPRYKITEKSQAVAFWCDPISGHATLYWYRQILGQGPELLVQFQDESVVDDSQLPKDRFSAERLKGVDSTLKIQPAELGDSAMYLCASSRGQGRNTEAFFGQGTRLTVV.

V and J are TRBV6-5 and TRBJ2-5; tentatively, D is TRBD2 (7 bases). Per the germline V gene, CDR1 is MNHEY and CDR2 is SVGAGI. The V end lost 6 bases, the J end lost 4 bases, and 15 bases lay between the germline ends. The CDR3 runs to 14 residues. The CDR3 is CASRITGRGETQYF. The CDR3 coding sequence is TGTGCCAGCAGAATAACAGGGAGGGGAGAGACCCAGTACTTC.

The CDR3 nucleotides are TGTGCCAGCAGTTACCAAGGGACAGGGAAGTGGAAACTGTTTTTT. Translating gives CASSYQGTGKWKLFF. This chain connects TRBV6-5 to TRBJ1-4; 9 bases are shared with TRBD1. Germline lookup yields CDR1 MNHEY and CDR2 SVGAGI. After removal of 2 bases from V and 11 bases from J, the junction contained 9 bases not matched to a gene. This CDR3 has 15 amino acids.

The rearrangement joins TRBV7-8 to TRBJ2-7, with 8 bases matching TRBD2. Per germline, CDR1 SGHVS and CDR2 FQNEAQ. The V and J ends lost 5 bases and 6 bases, in that order; junction bases with no gene match: 12. CDR3 length: 15 residues. CDR3 in amino acids: CASSPSPGLGSEQYF. The CDR3 DNA is TGTGCCAGCAGCCCCTCTCCGGGACTAGGGTCCGAGCAGTACTTC.